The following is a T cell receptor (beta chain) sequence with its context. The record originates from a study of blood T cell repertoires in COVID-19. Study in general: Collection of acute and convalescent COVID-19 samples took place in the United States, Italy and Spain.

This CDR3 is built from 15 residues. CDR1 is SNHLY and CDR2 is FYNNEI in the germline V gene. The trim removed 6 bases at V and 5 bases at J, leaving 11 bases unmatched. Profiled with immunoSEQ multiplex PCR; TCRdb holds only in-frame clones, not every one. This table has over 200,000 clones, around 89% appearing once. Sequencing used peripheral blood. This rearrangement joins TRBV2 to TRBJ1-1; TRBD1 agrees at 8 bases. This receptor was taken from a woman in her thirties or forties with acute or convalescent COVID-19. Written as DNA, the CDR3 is TGTGCCAGCAGGGGTGACAGGGGAAGGGTAACTGAAGCTTTCTTT. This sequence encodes CASRGDRGRVTEAFF. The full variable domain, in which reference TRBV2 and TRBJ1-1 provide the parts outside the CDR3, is EPEVTQTPSHQVTQMGQEVILRCVPISNHLYFYWYRQILGQKVEFLVSFYNNEISEKSEIFDDQFSVERPDGSNFTLKIRSTKLEDSAMYFCASRGDRGRVTEAFFGQGTRLTVV.